The clone carrying this TCR beta chain has a single count. Its antigen remains unidentified. The treatment: 19 received Ad26.COV2.S at low or high dose, single or two shots; roughly five received placebo; per-sample allocation not given. After the first vaccine or placebo injection, samples were drawn on day 63. This adult donor, from Boston, was 18-55 years old. This vaccine is an Ad26 vector that expresses the Wuhan-strain SARS-CoV-2 spike. These data come from a study of Ad26.COV2.S vaccination and SARS-CoV-2 variants. The study's findings and limits: Relative to placebo recipients, vaccine recipients exhibited elevated spike-specific TCR breadth. A substantial breadth of spike-specific CD8+ and CD4+ T cell responses after vaccination has been reported.

Clones were sequenced by immunoSEQ multiplex PCR, and TCRdb holds only the in-frame ones, with some missing. The sample has about 480,000 clones, roughly 89% seen once; the top ten hold 9.5% to 15%. Trimming removed 2 bases from V and 0 bases from J; junction bases left unmatched: 7. Germline V gene sequence: CDR1 SGHTA, CDR2 FQGNSA. This CDR3 region has 19 residues. The sample here was peripheral blood, taken in a trial of Ad26.COV2.S vaccine versus placebo. The V gene is TRBV7-2, the J gene TRBJ2-6; 10 bases agree with TRBD1. The clonotype comes from a person aged 18-60 years who received the Ad26.COV2.S COVID-19 vaccine or a placebo. This CDR3 reads CASSLSTGTGASGANVLTF. The CDR3 DNA sequence: TGTGCCAGCAGCTTATCAACCGGGACAGGGGCCTCTGGGGCCAACGTCCTGACTTTC.